Sequencing of this T cell receptor beta chain was carried out in a study of T cell changes during pregnancy in multiple sclerosis (dated by TCRdb to between 2018 and 2021). Regarding the study in general: Changes in the T cell repertoire over the course of pregnancy were examined in this study in women with multiple sclerosis.

Receptor amplification or capture employed the immunoSEQ multiplex PCR assay. As stored in TCRdb, this immuneACCESS dataset retains in-frame rearrangements with V and J assigned. A fraction of the clones does not appear; measured against another copy, unresolved V genes explain less than half of the discrepancy, and the remainder lacks a known reason. Present in this sample are 78,000 or so clones, 92% of which were seen just once. The top ten clonotypes cover 2.5% to 3% of the sample. CDR1 and CDR2 are read off the germline V gene as SNHLY and FYNNEI. Clipping removes 5 bases from V and 5 bases from J, with 9 as the unmatched junction base count. The CDR3 contains 14 residues, cysteine and phenylalanine counted. Only CDR3 DNA is held: 42 bases, read in frame from base 1. This clone was detected only once. Its recognized antigen is unknown. Base-call qualities are not available, and no considerably larger clone is one nucleotide away.

This TCR derives from a female donor with multiple sclerosis, enrolled in a pregnancy study. The chain links TRBV2 with TRBJ2-7, with 7 bases aligning to TRBD1. The specimen was peripheral blood, collected before pregnancy. The DNA sequence follows: TGTGCCAGCAGTCCAGGACAGGTGGCCCACGAGCAGTACTTC. It translates as CASSPGQVAHEQYF. With the portions outside the CDR3 filled from the reference TRBV2 and TRBJ2-7 genes, the complete variable region becomes EPEVTQTPSHQVTQMGQEVILRCVPISNHLYFYWYRQILGQKVEFLVSFYNNEISEKSEIFDDQFSVERPDGSNFTLKIRSTKLEDSAMYFCASSPGQVAHEQYFGPGTRLTVT.